This is a list of T cell receptor beta chains from one sample in a study of blood T cell repertoires in COVID-19. The data were produced by immunoSEQ multiplex PCR, yet TCRdb's version contains in-frame clones alone and is incomplete. The sample lists fewer than 95,000 clones, over 65% occurring once. Source material: peripheral blood. The source of these receptors is a man between 65 and 80 years old with COVID-19, enrolled during active disease. The CDR3 runs from the conserved cysteine through the conserved F or W. A D gene is named only where the DNA matches it firmly. Rows may omit the clone size; those that give it use once, few, many or a size class.

clone_size j_call v_call d_call cdr3_nt cdr3_aa
NA TRBJ1-1 TRBV7-9 NA TGTGCCAGCAGCTTAGAGGCAGCGATTGGGTCTCATGAAGCTTTCTTT CASSLEAAIGSHEAFF
NA TRBJ1-1 TRBV10-3 NA TGTGCCATCGGGAGTACTGAAGCTTTCTTT CAIGSTEAFF
NA TRBJ2-7 TRBV6-5 NA TGTGCCAGCAGTTACTCCCTAAGGCGGGAGCAGTACTTC CASSYSLRREQYF
NA TRBJ2-7 TRBV15 TRBD1 TGTGCCACCAGCAGGGGGGACAGGACAGCCTACGAGCAGTACTTC CATSRGDRTAYEQYF
NA TRBJ1-4 TRBV28 TRBD1 TGTGCCAGCAGTATTCAGGGACAGGGAGGAGAGAAACTGTTTTTT CASSIQGQGGEKLFF
NA TRBJ1-4 TRBV10-3 NA TGTGCCATCAGTGAGTCGCGGGGACGTGAAAAACTGTTTTTT CAISESRGREKLFF
NA TRBJ2-7 TRBV7-9 TRBD1 TGTGCCAGCAGCTTTAAGGGACAGGGCTCCTACGAGCAGTACTTC CASSFKGQGSYEQYF
NA TRBJ2-3 TRBV28 TRBD2 TGTGCCAGCAGCTTCGGGACTAGCAAGGCAGATACGCAGTATTTT CASSFGTSKADTQYF
NA TRBJ2-7 TRBV4-3 TRBD1 TGCGCCAGCAGCCAAGGGGCCGGGACAGGGGGATACGAGCAGTACTTC CASSQGAGTGGYEQYF
NA TRBJ2-1 TRBV2 TRBD2 TGTGCCAGCATGAGGGGACTAGCGGGAGCTCTCGGTGAGCAGTTCTTC CASMRGLAGALGEQFF
NA TRBJ2-1 TRBV7-6 TRBD2 TGTGCCAGCAGCTTTATGACTAGCGGGAGGGCGGGTTACAATGAGCAGTTCTTC CASSFMTSGRAGYNEQFF
many TRBJ2-7 TRBV19 TRBD2 TGTGCCAGTAGTATCGGGGGGTACGAGCAGTACTTC CASSIGGYEQYF
NA TRBJ1-1 TRBV3-1/TRBV3-2 TRBD1 TGTGCCAGCAGCCCGGGGACAGGTGAAGCTTTCTTT CASSPGTGEAFF
few TRBJ2-5 TRBV6-2/TRBV6-3 TRBD2 TGTGCCAGCAGCCCTGGGGTGGCGACCGGGACTAGAGGAGAGACCCAGTACTTC CASSPGVATGTRGETQYF
NA TRBJ1-1 TRBV29-1 NA TGCAGCGTTGAAGGACTTTCGAAGACTGAAGCTTTCTTT CSVEGLSKTEAFF
once TRBJ2-2 TRBV28 TRBD1 TGTGCCAGCAGTTTATTAGGACAGGGGAACACCGGGGAGCTGTTTTTT CASSLLGQGNTGELFF